The T cell receptor beta chain described here comes from a study of T cell repertoires in cytomegalovirus infection. TCRdb itself ran the reads through MiXCR, one entry per CDR3 protein. The table includes some 800,000 distinct CDR3 sequences, 30% to 35% detected once. The CDR3 sequence is 14 residues long. The V gene lost 5 bases and the J gene lost 4 bases, with 12 bases spanning the gap. Germline V gene lookup returns CDR1 SGHVS and CDR2 FNYEAQ. This clonotype has only a few counts. Its matching antigen is unknown. The V gene is TRBV7-6, the J gene TRBJ2-1, with unresolved D. Here the sequenced sample was cultured CD8+ T cells from PBMCs, taken from culture after CMV antigen stimulation. This clonotype was sampled from a human donor in good health (CMV status not recorded). Some clones in this sample may be carry-over from other donors' samples. The CDR3 nucleotides read TGTGCCAGCAGCCCTACACCGAAGTACAATGAGCAGTTCTTC. This encodes CASSPTPKYNEQFF.